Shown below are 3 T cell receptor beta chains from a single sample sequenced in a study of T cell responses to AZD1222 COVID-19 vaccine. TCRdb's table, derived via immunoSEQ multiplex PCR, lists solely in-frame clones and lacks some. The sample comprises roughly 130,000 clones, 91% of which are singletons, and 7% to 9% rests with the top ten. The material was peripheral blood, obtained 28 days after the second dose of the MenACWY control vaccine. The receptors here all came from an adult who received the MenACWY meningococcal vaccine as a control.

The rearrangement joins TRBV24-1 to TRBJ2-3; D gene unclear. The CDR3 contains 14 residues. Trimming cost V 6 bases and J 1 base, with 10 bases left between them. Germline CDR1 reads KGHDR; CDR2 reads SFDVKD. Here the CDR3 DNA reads TGTGCCACCAGTTCCCCTACTGGCACAGATACGCAGTATTTT. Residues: CATSSPTGTDTQYF.

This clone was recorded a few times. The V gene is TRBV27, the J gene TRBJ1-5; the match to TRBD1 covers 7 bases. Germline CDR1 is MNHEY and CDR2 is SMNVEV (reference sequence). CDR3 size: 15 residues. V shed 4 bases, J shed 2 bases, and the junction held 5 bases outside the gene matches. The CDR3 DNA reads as TGTGCCAGCAGTTCGACAGGGTTGGGCAATCAGCCCCAGCATTTT. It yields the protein CASSSTGLGNQPQHF.

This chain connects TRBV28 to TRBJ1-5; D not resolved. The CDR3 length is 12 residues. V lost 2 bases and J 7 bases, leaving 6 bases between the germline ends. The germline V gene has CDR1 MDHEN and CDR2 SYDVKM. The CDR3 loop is CASSLVKQPQHF. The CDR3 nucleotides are TGTGCCAGCAGTTTAGTGAAACAGCCCCAGCATTTT.